This T cell receptor (beta chain) is from a study of cytomegalovirus exposure and HLA in healthy donors. Trimming shortened V by 5 bases and J by 6 bases, and 13 bases separated the two germline ends. Germline CDR1 SEHNR, CDR2 FQNEAQ (reference sequence). The CDR3 totals 13 residues. Both 60 Vbeta primers and 13 Jbeta primers went into the PCR. Measured with immunoSEQ multiplex PCR; TCRdb has only the in-frame clones, and not every one. The sample has under 150,000 clones, approximately 80% seen once; the top ten hold roughly 2%. Overall study findings and caveats: It was reported that TCR beta sequences correctly inferred the HLA-A and HLA-B alleles for most subjects. Later analysis associated a missense DCLRE1C variant with TCR beta V- and J-gene trimming.

For this clone: Its antigen is as yet unknown.

The chain employs TRBV7-9 and TRBJ1-2; D unclear. The sequencing sample was made of PBMCs. The source of this sequence is a middle-aged woman in good health and CMV-seronegative. The CDR3 bases are TGTGCCAGCAGCCCCGGAGGGTATAATGGCTACACCTTC. It translates to CASSPGGYNGYTF.